This T cell receptor beta chain came from a study of naive and memory T cell subsets. Findings of the study overall: Naive repertoires, especially CD8, held a few larger clonotypes, possibly memory cells re-expressing CD45RA.

As to this clonotype: Its antigen is still unknown.

This CDR3 has 14 residues. V lost 0 bases and J 1 base, leaving 4 bases between the germline ends. Germline V gene data show CDR1 as SGHNT and CDR2 as YYREEE (reference sequence). Both TRBC1 and TRBC2 were covered by a beta constant-region primer of two equimolar oligonucleotides. Nested alpha and beta constant-region primers with the SP2 primer drove four PCR rounds on ligated cDNA. One entry per CDR3 protein, called by TCRdb with MiXCR from the UMI-ligation and nested PCR reads. Among about 160,000 distinct CDR3 sequences listed, about 20% were seen once. This chain links TRBV5-4 with TRBJ2-2, with no clear D. The sequence derives from a human donor in good health. The sequenced sample consisted of naive CD4+ T cells from blood. The CDR3 DNA sequence: TGTGCCAGCAGCTTGGCACGGAACACCGGGGAGCTGTTTTTT. Amino acid sequence: CASSLARNTGELFF. The full variable domain, rest sourced from reference TRBV5-4 and TRBJ2-2, is ETGVTQSPTHLIKTRGQQVTLRCSSQSGHNTVSWYQQALGQGPQFIFQYYREEENGRGNFPPRFSGLQFPNYSSELNVNALELDDSALYLCASSLARNTGELFFGEGSRLTVL.